A single sample gave rise to the 24 T cell receptor beta chains below, sequenced in a study of T cells in Graves' hyperthyroidism and ophthalmopathy. The CDR3 regions of TCR beta were amplified from RNA transcripts. Carried out on the TCR CDR3, a first-round RT-PCR used the HTBI primer set. A single record per CDR3 protein comes from TCRdb applying MiXCR to the multiplex PCR reads. Found here are around 540,000 distinct CDR3 sequences, about 16% of them singletons; the top ten hold about 29%. Sequenced input: blood. The receptors here all came from a young woman with Graves' ophthalmopathy.

The sample holds many counts of this clonotype. The chain is built from TRBV7-2 and TRBJ2-2; TRBD1 might be the D (5 bases). V lost 5 bases and J lost 4, with 14 bases in between. The CDR3 sequence is 15 residues long. Looked up from germline, CDR1 is SGHTA and CDR2 is FQGNSA. CDR3 coding DNA: TGTGCCAGCAGCCGCCGCAGGGTCGGCACCGGGGAGCTGTTTTTT. It yields the protein CASSRRRVGTGELFF.

Ten or more counts support this clonotype. In nucleotides, the CDR3 is TGTGCCAGCAGCGTCAGGGTAGCAGTCTCTGGGGCCAACGTCCTGACTTTC. Translation gives CASSVRVAVSGANVLTF. V usage is TRBV7-2 and J usage is TRBJ2-6, with D possibly TRBD1 on 5 matching bases. This CDR3 spans 17 amino acids. Trimming shortened V by 5 bases and J by 0 bases, and 14 bases separated the two germline ends. In germline, CDR1 is SGHTA, CDR2 FQGNSA.

This sequence joins TRBV4-3 and TRBJ1-5; D may be TRBD1 (5 bases). Trimming removed 1 base at V and 7 bases at J, with 14 bases between. The CDR3 contains 15 residues. Germline assignment: CDR1 LGHNA and CDR2 YSLEER. CDR3 sequence (DNA): TGCGCCAGCAGCCAAGTAGCAGGGAATATGCAGCCCCAGCATTTT. Protein product: CASSQVAGNMQPQHF.

The rearrangement joins TRBV5-5 to TRBJ2-3; 7 nucleotides match TRBD2. The J segment lost 4 bases and the V segment lost 1 base, leaving 3 bases of the junction unmatched. Germline assignment: CDR1 SGHKS and CDR2 YYEKEE (reference sequence). This CDR3 has 14 residues. The CDR3 nucleotides read TGTGCCAGCAGCTTGACTAGCGAGGCAGATACGCAGTATTTT. Its translation is CASSLTSEADTQYF.

In this sample, this clonotype turned up many times. The chain has TRBV6-2 or TRBV6-3 and TRBJ2-1, with D tentatively TRBD1 or TRBD2 (6 bases each). The germline V gene has CDR1 MNHEY and CDR2 SVGEGT. Trimming pared 5 bases from V and 8 bases from J, leaving 19 bases between. CDR3 size: 15 residues. The CDR3 bases are TGTGCCAGCAGTCCCCATCTGGCCGGGGGCGATGAGCAGTTCTTC. It translates to CASSPHLAGGDEQFF.

The table lists this clonotype with a few counts. CDR3 residues: CATTDGLLNEKLFF. In DNA form, the CDR3 reads TGTGCCACCACGGATGGCCTACTTAATGAAAAACTGTTTTTT. The chain joins TRBV10-3 to TRBJ1-4, with D hard to call. Germline values: CDR1 ENHRY, CDR2 SYGVKD. The V end lost 10 bases, the J end lost 4 bases, and 16 bases lay between the germline ends. This CDR3 is 14 amino acids long.

This clonotype was observed a few times. The rearrangement joins TRBV7-3 to TRBJ2-2; D call uncertain. This CDR3 is 16 amino acids long. Germline V gene data show CDR1 as SGHTA and CDR2 as FQGTGA. V lost 4 bases and J lost 3, with 15 bases in between. CDR3 residues: CASSSFPIEDTGELFF. CDR3 bases: TGTGCCAGCAGCTCCTTCCCTATAGAGGACACCGGGGAGCTGTTTTTT.

The J gene is TRBJ1-1, the V gene TRBV7-2; D not resolved. V was clipped by 5 bases and J by 0 bases, with 13 bases between them. The CDR3 consists of 15 residues. The germline V gene encodes CDR1 SGHTA and CDR2 FQGNSA. The CDR3 nucleotides are TGTGCCAGCAGCCCCTCCCCTGTCATGAACACTGAAGCTTTCTTT. This codes for CASSPSPVMNTEAFF.

This clonotype was found many times. The chain is built from TRBV5-1 and TRBJ2-3; 10 bases align to TRBD2. The V gene end was trimmed by 4 bases and the J gene end by 6 bases; junction bases not matched to a gene: 5. This CDR3 is built from 14 residues. Germline CDR1 SGHRS, CDR2 YFSETQ. In DNA, the CDR3 is TGCGCCAGCAGCGGTAGCGGGAGGATGGATACGCAGTATTTT. Translation: CASSGSGRMDTQYF. The full variable domain, completed using reference TRBV5-1 and TRBJ2-3, is KAGVTQTPRYLIKTRGQQVTLSCSPISGHRSVSWYQQTPGQGLQFLFEYFSETQRNKGNFPGRFSGRQFSNSRSEMNVSTLELGDSALYLCASSGSGRMDTQYFGPGTRLTVL.

This clonotype was observed many times. V and J are TRBV7-3 and TRBJ2-3; 7 positions match TRBD2. This CDR3 has 17 amino acids. The J segment lost 2 bases and the V segment lost 4 bases, leaving 12 bases of the junction unmatched. CDR1 and CDR2 (germline): SGHTA, FQGTGA. CDR3 sequence reads: CASSSLGGSGVTDTQYF. Here the CDR3 DNA reads TGTGCCAGCAGCTCCCTGGGCGGGAGTGGGGTCACAGATACGCAGTATTTT.

This clonotype occurred a few times. The CDR3 DNA follows: TGCAGCGTTGCAGCGGGATCCGGCAATGAGCAGTTCTTC. It codes for CSVAAGSGNEQFF. V usage is TRBV29-1 and J usage is TRBJ2-1; 7 positions agree with TRBD2. Germline CDR1 is SQVTM and CDR2 is ANQGSEA. With V trimmed by 4 bases and J by 6 bases, 6 bases remained unmatched. The CDR3 has 13 residues.

The table lists this clonotype with many counts. V is TRBV30 and J is TRBJ2-2; D tentatively reads TRBD1 or TRBD2 (6 bases each). Trimming stripped 3 bases from V and 5 bases from J, with 13 bases between. This CDR3 is 14 amino acids long. Germline CDR1 reads GTSNPN; CDR2 reads SVGIG (reference sequence). As DNA, the CDR3 is TGTGCCTGGAGCTCAACAGGGAGGACCGGGGAGCTGTTTTTT. This codes for CAWSSTGRTGELFF.

V usage is TRBV29-1 and J usage is TRBJ1-1; D is unclear. Germline V gene sequence: CDR1 SQVTM, CDR2 ANQGSEA. The V end lost 0 bases, the J end lost 2 bases, and 10 bases lay between the germline ends. The CDR3 length is 14 residues. The CDR3 sequence is CSVEDRQTNTEAFF. The DNA of the CDR3 is TGCAGCGTTGAAGATAGGCAGACTAACACTGAAGCTTTCTTT.

V is TRBV28 and J is TRBJ2-1; 14 nucleotides match TRBD2. The CDR3 contains 16 residues. V was clipped by 7 bases and J by 7 bases; unmatched bases: 9. Germline V lookup: CDR1 MDHEN, CDR2 SYDVKM. The DNA for the CDR3 is TGTGCCAGCATTTCGACTAGCGGGAGGGCGAGTAATGAGCAGTTCTTC. The encoded protein is CASISTSGRASNEQFF.

The gene calls are TRBV9 and TRBJ2-7; D uncertain. Germline V CDR1 and CDR2: SGDLS, YYNGEE. The CDR3 totals 12 residues. V gave up 1 base and J gave up 4 bases, with 6 bases separating them. The CDR3 sequence: CASSVCRYEQYF. Here the CDR3 DNA reads TGTGCCAGCAGCGTATGCAGGTACGAGCAGTACTTC.

The chain carries TRBV2 and TRBJ2-2; 8 bases fit TRBD1. After removal of 6 bases from V and 4 bases from J, the junction contained 4 bases not matched to a gene. CDR3 length: 14 amino acids. Germline V lookup: CDR1 SNHLY, CDR2 FYNNEI. The CDR3 here is CASRETGVTGELFF. In DNA, the CDR3 is TGTGCCAGCAGGGAGACAGGGGTCACCGGGGAGCTGTTTTTT.

At least ten counts were recorded for this clonotype. The chain employs TRBV27 and TRBJ2-7; either TRBD1 or TRBD2 may fit D (5 bases each). The CDR3 loop spans 14 amino acids. Germline-derived CDR1 and CDR2 are MNHEY and SMNVEV (reference sequence). Trimming took off 3 bases at V and 6 bases at J, with 15 bases between the two ends. The CDR3 reads CASSLERWGAEQYF. The DNA of the CDR3 is TGTGCCAGCAGTTTGGAGCGGTGGGGCGCCGAGCAGTACTTC.

The count of this clonotype is one. The junction does not match germline at one end; this may be a read error. This chain uses TRBV7-2 with TRBJ2-7, with 7 nucleotides matching TRBD2. The CDR3 extends over 14 amino acids. The V gene's germline CDR1 is SGHTA and CDR2 FQGNSA. The CDR3 nucleotides read TGCGTCAGCAGCTCCCGCGGGAGTTTCTACGAGCAGTACTTC. Residues: CVSSSRGSFYEQYF.

This clonotype was seen a few times. The CDR3 here is CASSRDAYEQYF. CDR3 sequence (DNA): TGTGCCAGCAGCAGGGACGCTTACGAGCAGTACTTC. This rearrangement joins TRBV7-9 to TRBJ2-7; TRBD1 or TRBD2 may be the D gene (5 bases each). The germline V gene encodes CDR1 SEHNR and CDR2 FQNEAQ (reference sequence). With 5 bases removed from V and 4 bases from J, the gap between germline ends came to 9 bases. The CDR3 is 12 amino acids.

This clonotype was picked up many times. This chain joins TRBV7-3 and TRBJ2-7; perhaps TRBD1 as D (6 bases). The germline CDR1 and CDR2 sequences are SGHTA and FQGTGA. V lost 2 bases, J lost 3 bases, and 14 bases lay in between. The CDR3 runs to 15 residues. CDR3 sequence reads: CASSLDAGALYEQYF. In DNA, the CDR3 is TGTGCCAGCAGCTTAGACGCAGGGGCCCTCTACGAGCAGTACTTC. The whole variable domain, filled in from reference TRBV7-3 and TRBJ2-7, reads GAGVSQTPSNKVTEKGKYVELRCDPISGHTALYWYRQSLGQGPEFLIYFQGTGAADDSGLPNDRFFAVRPEGSVSTLKIQRTERGDSAVYLCASSLDAGALYEQYFGPGTRLTVT.

This clonotype came up a few times. This rearrangement joins TRBV6-6 to TRBJ1-2; D is ambiguous. The V gene's germline CDR1 is MNHNY and CDR2 SVGAGI (reference sequence). This CDR3 has 15 residues. The V end was cut by 0 bases, the J end by 1 base, with 9 bases between. DNA of the CDR3: TGTGCCAGCAGTTACTCTTACAGCGTTAACTATGGCTACACCTTC. Its translation: CASSYSYSVNYGYTF.

This clonotype was seen at least ten times. The chain combines TRBV12-3 or TRBV12-4 with TRBJ1-1, with 8 bases matching TRBD1. The CDR3 has 12 residues. The J segment lost 8 bases and the V segment lost 7 bases, leaving 6 bases of the junction unmatched. CDR3 nucleotides: TGTGCCAGCAACAGACAGGGGATGGAAGCTTTCTTT. This translates into CASNRQGMEAFF.

The table lists this clonotype with a few counts. The rearrangement uses TRBV7-3 and TRBJ2-1; possible D gene TRBD2, 6 bases. V was cut by 5 bases and J by 2 bases, with 16 bases left in between. The CDR3 extends over 16 amino acids. Germline assignment: CDR1 SGHTA and CDR2 FQGTGA. CDR3 protein: CASSPEGTFTYNEQFF. The CDR3 DNA reads TGTGCCAGCAGCCCGGAGGGGACGTTCACCTACAATGAGCAGTTCTTC.

This clonotype was counted a few times. The chain recombines TRBV4-3 with TRBJ1-2, with D unclear. Germline V gives CDR1 LGHNA, CDR2 YSLEER. Trimming stripped 1 base from V and 0 bases from J, with 12 bases between. The CDR3 sequence is 16 residues long. CDR3 sequence (DNA): TGCGCCAGCAGCCAAGTTACGGCCGAGACTAACTATGGCTACACCTTC. Residues: CASSQVTAETNYGYTF.